The clone carrying this TCR beta chain has a handful of counts. The antigen is undetermined. The data were taken from a study of cytomegalovirus exposure and HLA in healthy donors. Study overall: Earlier results showed 90 million to 120 million unique TCR beta sequences derived from approximately 180 million T cells.

Findings and caveats of the study: Later on, analysis showed that most CMV-associated TCR beta chains appeared to be HLA-restricted. The Asian-associated ancestry cluster reportedly had fewer N-insertions than the roughly 700-donor mean in a later analysis.

The PCR had 60 Vbeta and 13 Jbeta primers. Sequenced by immunoSEQ multiplex PCR; TCRdb stores in-frame clones only, minus some. The sample has 100,000 to 150,000 clones; over 9.5% are singletons. The CDR3 totals 14 residues. V was pared by 0 bases and J by 4 bases, with 8 bases between. Germline CDR1 and CDR2: SGDLS and YYNGEE. The source is a woman younger than 30 in good health and CMV-seropositive. This chain connects TRBV9 to TRBJ2-1; D not certain. Source material: PBMCs. The CDR3 region has the DNA TGTGCCAGCAGCGTAGTTGAGATATACAATGAGCAGTTCTTC. This gives the protein CASSVVEIYNEQFF.